Listed below are T cell receptor beta chains from one sample, sequenced in a study of blood T cell repertoires in COVID-19. The protocol was immunoSEQ multiplex PCR, while the TCRdb copy is restricted to in-frame clones and leaves out a portion. There are about 220,000 clones in the sample; more than 65% occur only once, and over 2.5% lies in the top ten. Sample: peripheral blood. The receptors stem from a woman in her twenties or thirties who had recovered from COVID-19. Each CDR3 is given with its conserved first and last residue. The D gene is left open where the match is weak. Size is omitted from some rows. Given values are once, few, many or a class for expanded clones.

v_call	clone_size	j_call	d_call	cdr3_nt	cdr3_aa
TRBV10-3	few	TRBJ1-1	.	TGTGCCATCAGTCTTACCGGGAGTGAAGCTTTCTTT	CAISLTGSEAFF
TRBV28	.	TRBJ2-5	.	TGTGCCAGCAGTTTAGTGAGTCGGGCCCAGTACTTC	CASSLVSRAQYF
TRBV28	.	TRBJ2-1	TRBD1	TGTGCCAGCATTCCTGGGACAGGGGGAAGCAATGAGCAGTTCTTC	CASIPGTGGSNEQFF
TRBV11-2	.	TRBJ2-2	.	TGTGCCAGCAGACTAGCCCTAGCGAACACCGGGGAGCTGTTTTTT	CASRLALANTGELFF
TRBV4-2	.	TRBJ2-7	.	TGTGCCAGCAGCCAAGAATCCCCCACTAGGAGCGAGCAGTACTTC	CASSQESPTRSEQYF
TRBV19	.	TRBJ1-1	TRBD1	TGTGCCAGTATCCGGACAGGGAGGGGCACTGAAGCTTTCTTT	CASIRTGRGTEAFF
TRBV19	.	TRBJ2-5	.	TGTGCCAGTAGTCTAGGGGGAGGGGCTGCGGAGACCCAGTACTTC	CASSLGGGAAETQYF
TRBV3-1/TRBV3-2	once	TRBJ2-7	TRBD2	TGTGCCAGCAGCCAGGGGACTAGCGGGAGTATATACTTC	CASSQGTSGSIYF
TRBV28	.	TRBJ2-3	.	TGTGCCAGCAGTGAGACAACAGATACGCAGTATTTT	CASSETTDTQYF
TRBV6-4	.	TRBJ1-1	.	TGTGCCAGCAGATCCCAGGGATGGGACACTGAAGCTTTCTTT	CASRSQGWDTEAFF
TRBV5-1	.	TRBJ2-3	.	TGCGCCAGCAGCTCAGGTGGTCCCCCTCTCACAGATACGCAGTATTTT	CASSSGGPPLTDTQYF
TRBV7-2	.	TRBJ2-1	.	TGTGCCAGCAGCTTTGCTGGCACCTACAATGAGCAGTTCTTC	CASSFAGTYNEQFF
TRBV6-4	.	TRBJ2-5	TRBD2	TGTGCCAGCAGTGGTTCTACCGGGACTAGCGGGTTCAAGGGGCGTGAGACCCAGTACTTC	CASSGSTGTSGFKGRETQYF
TRBV19	.	TRBJ1-2	TRBD1	TGTGCCAGTAGTATAGTTGGGACAGGGGATGATGGCTACACCTTC	CASSIVGTGDDGYTF
TRBV30	.	TRBJ1-5	.	TGTGCCTGGAGTGAAGACGGGGTTAGCAATCAGCCCCAGCATTTT	CAWSEDGVSNQPQHF
TRBV27	.	TRBJ2-1	.	TGTGCCAGCAGGGGACTGAACTCCTACAATGAGCAGTTCTTC	CASRGLNSYNEQFF
TRBV27	.	TRBJ1-1	TRBD1	TGTGCCAGCAGTTTATCTTCCCAGGGGGGCACTGAAGCTTTCTTT	CASSLSSQGGTEAFF
TRBV2	.	TRBJ2-2	TRBD2	TGTGCCAGCAGCGAGAGCGGGAGAGTTATCACCGGGGAGCTGTTTTTT	CASSESGRVITGELFF
TRBV10-3	.	TRBJ1-1	TRBD1	TGTGCCTCCGGGACAGGGGTAAGCACTGAAGCTTTCTTT	CASGTGVSTEAFF
TRBV5-5	.	TRBJ1-2	.	TGTGCCAGCAGCTTGGAACCCAGGGATGATGGCTACACCTTC	CASSLEPRDDGYTF
TRBV24-1	.	TRBJ2-3	.	TGTGCCACCAGTGATTTTTGGGACAACACAGATACGCAGTATTTT	CATSDFWDNTDTQYF
TRBV9	.	TRBJ1-5	.	TGTGCCAGCAGCGGTGGACTGTCCAATCAGCCCCAGCATTTT	CASSGGLSNQPQHF